The 27 T cell receptor beta chains listed next were all sequenced from one sample in a study of T cell responses to AZD1222 COVID-19 vaccine. Repertoires were generated with immunoSEQ multiplex PCR, while TCRdb's copy carries only in-frame clones and drops some. The table includes roughly 120,000 clones, more than 85% detected once. The specimen comprised peripheral blood, sampled on day 0 of AZD1222 vaccination. Every receptor here comes from an adult in good health.

The gene calls are TRBV25-1 and TRBJ1-1; possibly TRBD1 for D (6 bases). Per the germline V gene, CDR1 is MGHDK and CDR2 is SYGVNS. The CDR3 totals 14 residues. Trimming left V 4 bases short and J 11 bases short, with 20 bases between. In DNA, the CDR3 is TGTGCCAGCAGTGGCCCCCAGGGGTTCTCGTGGGCTTTCTTT. Its protein is CASSGPQGFSWAFF.

The chain joins TRBV9 to TRBJ1-6; weak D call: TRBD1 (5 bases). The V gene lost 0 bases and the J gene lost 10 bases, with 11 bases spanning the gap. Germline CDR1 SGDLS, CDR2 YYNGEE. The CDR3 has 14 amino acids. The CDR3 reads CASSVEEGESPLHF. The CDR3 nucleotides are TGTGCCAGCAGCGTAGAAGAAGGGGAATCACCCCTCCACTTT.

This clone showed up just once. This chain joins TRBV4-1 and TRBJ2-3, with TRBD2 matching 10 bases. CDR1 is MGHRA and CDR2 is YSYEKL in the germline V gene. Trimming took 4 bases from V and 2 from J; bases not matched to a gene: 3. CDR3 length: 15 amino acids. The CDR3 DNA sequence: TGCGCCAGCAGCCCGGGACTAGCGAACACAGATACGCAGTATTTT. Translation gives CASSPGLANTDTQYF.

V usage is TRBV29-1 and J usage is TRBJ2-5; no reliable D call. V lost 5 bases and J 1 base, leaving 17 bases between the germline ends. The CDR3 contains 15 residues. Germline lookup yields CDR1 SQVTM and CDR2 ANQGSEA. This chain's CDR3 is CSVRIEQIVQETQYF. CDR3 bases: TGCAGCGTTCGAATAGAACAGATCGTCCAAGAGACCCAGTACTTC.

The chain joins TRBV19 to TRBJ2-4; D possibly matches TRBD1 or TRBD2 (5 bases each). Germline values: CDR1 LNHDA, CDR2 SQIVND (reference sequence). Trimming left V 5 bases short and J 8 bases short, with 16 bases between. The CDR3 runs to 14 residues. This CDR3 is CASSWPGREDIQYF. Written as DNA, the CDR3 is TGTGCCAGTAGTTGGCCAGGGAGAGAGGACATTCAGTACTTC. The full variable domain, in which reference TRBV19 and TRBJ2-4 provide the parts outside the CDR3, is DGGITQSPKYLFRKEGQNVTLSCEQNLNHDAMYWYRQDPGQGLRLIYYSQIVNDFQKGDIAEGYSVSREKKESFPLTVTSAQKNPTAFYLCASSWPGREDIQYFGAGTRLSVL.

The J gene is TRBJ2-1, the V gene TRBV28; tentatively, D is TRBD2 (5 bases). Trimming cost V 6 bases and J 3 bases, with 12 bases left between them. The CDR3 consists of 14 residues. From germline, CDR1 is MDHEN and CDR2 SYDVKM. CDR3: CASSHYRDYNEQFF. In DNA, the CDR3 is TGTGCCAGCAGCCACTACCGGGACTACAATGAGCAGTTCTTC.

This clone was seen just once. The V and J genes are TRBV6-1 and TRBJ1-5; D remains ambiguous. The CDR3 runs to 13 residues. Deletions cut 2 bases from V and 4 bases from J, with 6 bases between. CDR1 MNHNS and CDR2 SASEGT come from the germline V gene. CDR3 bases: TGTGCCAGCAGTGAAATAAGTAATCAGCCCCAGCATTTT. Encoded protein: CASSEISNQPQHF.

The chain is built from TRBV4-1 and TRBJ1-5; TRBD1 agrees at 8 bases. The CDR3 runs 16 residues. The junction had 5 bases not matched to a gene; V was cut back by 4 bases and J by 0 bases. In germline, CDR1 is MGHRA, CDR2 YSYEKL. CDR3 in amino acids: CASSPETGDSNQPQHF. The DNA for the CDR3 is TGCGCCAGCAGCCCGGAGACAGGGGATAGCAATCAGCCCCAGCATTTT.

The chain carries TRBV5-4 and TRBJ2-1; tentative D call: TRBD2 (5 bases). Deletions cut 4 bases from V and 0 bases from J, with 11 bases between. This CDR3 spans 15 amino acids. CDR1 is SGHNT and CDR2 is YYREEE in the germline V gene (reference sequence). CDR3 protein: CASSVTTSSYNEQFF. The CDR3 DNA reads as TGTGCCAGCAGCGTGACTACAAGCTCCTACAATGAGCAGTTCTTC.

The rearrangement joins TRBV27 to TRBJ2-1; 7 nucleotides align to TRBD2. CDR3 length: 14 residues. Germline V gene lookup returns CDR1 MNHEY and CDR2 SMNVEV (reference sequence). V trimming: 6 bases; J trimming: 2 bases; junction bases outside the gene matches: 4. The CDR3 protein is CASRREAAYNEQFF. For the CDR3, the DNA is TGTGCCAGCAGACGGGAGGCAGCCTACAATGAGCAGTTCTTC.

This clone was seen only once. The rearrangement links TRBV12-3 or TRBV12-4 to TRBJ2-7; unclear D gene. The CDR3 is made up of 12 amino acids. V was pared by 8 bases and J by 5 bases, with 13 bases between. The CDR3 DNA follows: TGTGCCAGCTCCCAAGGGTCCCACGAGCAGTACTTC. Its protein is CASSQGSHEQYF.

V and J are TRBV9 and TRBJ2-7; tentative D call: TRBD1 (5 bases). V gave up 8 bases and J gave up 6 bases, with 15 bases separating them. The CDR3 contains 12 residues. Looked up from germline, CDR1 is SGDLS and CDR2 is YYNGEE. Here the CDR3 reads CASSRAEPEQYF. The CDR3 nucleotides read TGTGCCAGTAGCAGGGCAGAACCCGAGCAGTACTTC.

The V and J genes are TRBV5-6 and TRBJ2-7; 10 nucleotides match TRBD1. The CDR3 extends over 14 amino acids. Germline trimming cut 3 bases from V and 0 bases from J; bases unmatched to any gene: 0. The germline V gene encodes CDR1 SGHDT and CDR2 YYEEEE. CDR3 nucleotides: TGTGCCAGCAGCTGGGACAGGGGCTCCTACGAGCAGTACTTC. It yields the protein CASSWDRGSYEQYF.

The CDR3 loop is CASSFYLRGSNEKLFF. As DNA, the CDR3 is TGTGCCAGCAGTTTCTACCTCAGGGGGAGTAATGAAAAACTGTTTTTT. J is TRBJ1-4 and V is TRBV27; 7 bases align to TRBD1. With V trimmed by 3 bases and J by 4 bases, 8 bases remained unmatched. This CDR3 comprises 16 residues. In germline, CDR1 is MNHEY, CDR2 SMNVEV (reference sequence).

This sequence joins TRBV5-1 and TRBJ2-1, with 7 bases aligning to TRBD2. CDR1 and CDR2 (germline): SGHRS, YFSETQ. Trimming removed 0 bases from V and 2 bases from J; junction bases left unmatched: 2. This CDR3 comprises 15 residues. In DNA form, the CDR3 reads TGCGCCAGCAGCTTGGGCGGGGGACCCTACAATGAGCAGTTCTTC. It encodes CASSLGGGPYNEQFF.

The chain is built from TRBV9 and TRBJ2-5; D might be TRBD2 (5 bases). This CDR3 has 14 amino acids. Trimming shortened V by 2 bases and J by 5 bases, and 13 bases separated the two germline ends. The germline CDR1 and CDR2 sequences are SGDLS and YYNGEE. DNA for the CDR3: TGTGCCAGCAGCGTGGACTGGACTCCTGAGACCCAGTACTTC. This encodes CASSVDWTPETQYF.

In this sample, this clone turned up a few times. This sequence joins TRBV7-8 and TRBJ1-5; D is unresolved. This CDR3 is 15 amino acids long. Germline assignment: CDR1 SGHVS and CDR2 FQNEAQ. The ends were cut back, 3 bases at V and 1 base at J, with 10 bases in the middle. For the CDR3, the DNA is TGTGCCAGCAGCTTCAGCAGAACAAGCAATCAGCCCCAGCATTTT. Translation: CASSFSRTSNQPQHF. Together with reference TRBV7-8 and TRBJ1-5, the CDR3 gives the full variable domain: GAGVSQSPRYKVAKRGQDVALRCDPISGHVSLFWYQQALGQGPEFLTYFQNEAQLDKSGLPSDRFFAERPEGSVSTLKIQRTQQEDSAVYLCASSFSRTSNQPQHFGDGTRLSIL.

The V and J genes are TRBV30 and TRBJ2-7; possible D gene TRBD2, 6 bases. Germline assignment: CDR1 GTSNPN and CDR2 SVGIG (reference sequence). The CDR3 spans 16 residues. Deletions cut 3 bases from V and 1 base from J, with 19 bases between. The CDR3 reads CAWRASRGAGSYEQYF. The CDR3 coding sequence is TGTGCCTGGAGGGCTTCGCGGGGAGCAGGGTCCTACGAGCAGTACTTC.

This clone is categorized as medium-sized. The rearrangement uses TRBV12-3 or TRBV12-4 and TRBJ2-1; D unclear. Trimming took off 1 base at V and 9 bases at J, with 1 base between the two ends. The CDR3 is 10 residues long. The CDR3: CASSLGEQFF. CDR3 DNA: TGTGCCAGCAGTTTAGGTGAGCAGTTCTTC.

V is TRBV6-5 and J is TRBJ1-6; no clear D. Per the germline V gene, CDR1 is MNHEY and CDR2 is SVGAGI. Trimming took off 8 bases at V and 10 bases at J, with 15 bases between the two ends. The CDR3 totals 13 residues. CDR3 in DNA: TGTGCCAGCCTAATTGGGTCCGGGTCACCCCTCCACTTT. Protein product: CASLIGSGSPLHF.

The chain uses TRBV28 and TRBJ1-2; a weak D match, TRBD1 (5 bases). The CDR3 is 13 amino acids. Germline assignment: CDR1 MDHEN and CDR2 SYDVKM. The ends were cut back, 6 bases at V and 3 bases at J, with 11 bases in the middle. CDR3 in amino acids: CASSSTGYYGYTF. CDR3 sequence (DNA): TGTGCCAGCAGCAGTACAGGATACTATGGCTACACCTTC.

The rearrangement uses TRBV12-3 or TRBV12-4 and TRBJ1-2, with D unclear. Trimming pared 3 bases from V and 5 bases from J, leaving 7 bases between. This CDR3 is 12 amino acids long. The CDR3 nucleotides are TGTGCCAGCAGTTTTACGGGTTATGGCTACACCTTC. It codes for CASSFTGYGYTF.

In its sample, this clone was seen once. The gene calls are TRBV20-1 and TRBJ1-2, with unresolved D. This CDR3 spans 11 amino acids. CDR1 is DFQATT, CDR2 SNEGSKA, per germline (reference sequence). V was pared by 7 bases and J by 2 bases, with 8 bases between. Here the CDR3 DNA reads TGCAGTGTTAACAGCAACTATGGCTACACCTTC. Translating gives CSVNSNYGYTF.

J is TRBJ1-3 and V is TRBV3-1 (or the pseudogene TRBV3-2); no definite D call. Looked up from germline, CDR1 is LGHDT and CDR2 is YNNKEL (reference sequence). CDR3 length: 15 amino acids. Trimming left V 3 bases short and J 0 bases short, with 9 bases between. CDR3 in amino acids: CASSQGWNSGNTIYF. The CDR3 nucleotides read TGTGCCAGCAGCCAGGGGTGGAACTCTGGAAACACCATATATTTT.

This rearrangement joins TRBV2 to TRBJ2-7, with 7 bases fitting TRBD2. CDR3 length: 15 amino acids. V shed 6 bases, J shed 2 bases, and the junction held 10 bases outside the gene matches. Germline assignment: CDR1 SNHLY and CDR2 FYNNEI. CDR3 protein: CASRASAGIPYEQYF. The CDR3 DNA is TGTGCCAGCAGAGCCTCAGCGGGAATTCCCTACGAGCAGTACTTC.

The genes are TRBV3-1 (or the pseudogene TRBV3-2) and TRBJ2-7; D could derive from TRBD1 or TRBD2 (5 bases each). V was clipped by 4 bases and J by 5 bases, with 9 bases between them. CDR3 length equals 12 residues. CDR1 and CDR2 from the germline V gene are LGHDT and YNNKEL (reference sequence). The CDR3 nucleotides read TGTGCCAGCAGCCTGGGGCGGGACGAGCAGTACTTC. Encoded protein: CASSLGRDEQYF.

This sequence joins TRBV9 and TRBJ2-7, with D unresolved. The length of the CDR3 is 13 residues. Germline CDR1 and CDR2: SGDLS and YYNGEE. Trimming pared 0 bases from V and 6 bases from J, leaving 10 bases between. As DNA, the CDR3 is TGTGCCAGCAGCGTAGGTGGTGGATCCGAGCAGTACTTC. Its translation is CASSVGGGSEQYF. Drawing the rest from reference TRBV9 and TRBJ2-7, the complete variable domain is DSGVTQTPKHLITATGQRVTLRCSPRSGDLSVYWYQQSLDQGLQFLIQYYNGEERAKGNILERFSAQQFPDLHSELNLSSLELGDSALYFCASSVGGGSEQYFGPGTRLTVT.